The 5 T cell receptor beta chains in this list originate from one sample, sequenced in a study of early T cells in non-severe SARS-CoV-2 infection. TCRdb used MiXCR to reprocess the 5' RACE reads, holding one entry per CDR3 protein. The repertoire holds approximately 90,000 distinct CDR3 sequences, with over 15% as singletons. The sample was whole blood, taken at baseline. The receptors were gathered from an adult who was a healthcare worker with PCR-confirmed SARS-CoV-2 infection or an uninfected control (not recorded which).

J is TRBJ2-7 and V is TRBV10-2; 11 bases fit TRBD2. With 10 bases clipped from V and 0 bases from J, the junction kept 14 bases outside the gene matches. CDR3 length equals 17 residues. The germline V gene has CDR1 WSHSY and CDR2 SAAADI. The CDR3 region is CATTMQLAGESSYEQYF. CDR3 nucleotides: TGCGCCACTACGATGCAACTAGCGGGAGAGAGCTCCTACGAGCAGTACTTC.

This clonotype came up many times. This chain connects TRBV28 to TRBJ1-6; D gene ambiguous. The CDR3 is 14 residues long. V gave up 5 bases and J gave up 8 bases, with 13 bases separating them. The germline V gene has CDR1 MDHEN and CDR2 SYDVKM. As DNA, the CDR3 is TGTGCCAGCAGTCGACTATCAGGAGATTCACCCCTCCACTTT. This encodes CASSRLSGDSPLHF.

The CDR3 region has the DNA TGTGCCAGCAGTTTGGGTAGCGGGACCCAAATCTACGAGCAGTACTTC. This codes for CASSLGSGTQIYEQYF. The chain employs TRBV27 and TRBJ2-7; the match to TRBD2 covers 8 bases. This CDR3 is 16 amino acids long. After removal of 3 bases from V and 3 bases from J, the junction contained 10 bases not matched to a gene. Germline values: CDR1 MNHEY, CDR2 SMNVEV (reference sequence).

This chain links TRBV12-3 or TRBV12-4 with TRBJ2-1, with 8 bases that match TRBD2. This CDR3 has 17 amino acids. V gave up 3 bases and J gave up 1 base; unmatched junction bases: 8. In DNA, the CDR3 is TGTGCCAGCAGTTTTGCCTCGCGGGAGGAGTCCTACAATGAGCAGTTCTTC. As protein: CASSFASREESYNEQFF.

This clonotype was observed a few times. The chain links TRBV20-1 to TRBJ2-4; 7 positions agree with TRBD1. Germline loops: CDR1 DFQATT, CDR2 SNEGSKA (reference sequence). V gave up 3 bases and J gave up 1 base; unmatched junction bases: 6. The CDR3 totals 15 residues. The CDR3 spells CSASDQGVAKNIQYF. The CDR3, as DNA: TGCAGTGCTAGTGACCAGGGGGTTGCCAAAAACATTCAGTACTTC.